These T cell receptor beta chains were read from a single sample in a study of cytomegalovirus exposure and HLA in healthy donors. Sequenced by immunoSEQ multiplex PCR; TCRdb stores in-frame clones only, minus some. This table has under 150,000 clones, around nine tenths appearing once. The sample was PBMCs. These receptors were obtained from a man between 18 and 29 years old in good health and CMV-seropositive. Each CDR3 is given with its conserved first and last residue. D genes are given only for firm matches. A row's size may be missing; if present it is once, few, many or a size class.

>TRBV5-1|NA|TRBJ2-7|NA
TGCGCCAGCAAGAGCGTTCTCAACTCCTACGAGCAGTACTTC
CASKSVLNSYEQYF
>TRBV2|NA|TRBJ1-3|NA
TGTGCCAGCGTTAGAGAATACTCTGGAAACACCATATATTTT
CASVREYSGNTIYF
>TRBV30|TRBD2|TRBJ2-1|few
TGTGCCTGGCGTTTCTCCGGGACTAGCGGGAACAATGAGCAGTTCTTC
CAWRFSGTSGNNEQFF
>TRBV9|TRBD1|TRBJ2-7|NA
TGTGCCAGCAGCCCCGGGACAGGGACCTACGAGCAGTACTTC
CASSPGTGTYEQYF
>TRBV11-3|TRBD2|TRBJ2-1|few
TGTGCCAGCAGCCGACGGACTAGCGGGAGGAACAATGAGCAGTTCTTC
CASSRRTSGRNNEQFF
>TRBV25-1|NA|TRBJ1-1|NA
TGTGCCAGCAGTGACCCCGGGGGGGCTGGGACTGAAGCTTTCTTT
CASSDPGGAGTEAFF
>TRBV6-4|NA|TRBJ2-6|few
TGTGCCAGCAGTGACTCCTCGAGCTCTGGGGCCAACGTCCTGACTTTC
CASSDSSSSGANVLTF
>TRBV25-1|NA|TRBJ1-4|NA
TGTGCCAGCAGGGGAGATGTGGAAAAACTGTTTTTT
CASRGDVEKLFF
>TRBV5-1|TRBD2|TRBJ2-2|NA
TGCGCCAGCAGCCGGGCGGGAGGAACCGGGGAGCTGTTTTTT
CASSRAGGTGELFF
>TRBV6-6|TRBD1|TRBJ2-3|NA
TGTGCCAGCAGTAAACAGGGGGCAACCACAGATACGCAGTATTTT
CASSKQGATTDTQYF
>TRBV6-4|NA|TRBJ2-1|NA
TGTGCCAGCAGTGTTGGGCTCAACAATGAGCAGTTCTTC
CASSVGLNNEQFF
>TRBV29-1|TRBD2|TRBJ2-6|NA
TGCAGCGTTGGGATTAGCGGGAGTGGGGCCAACGTCCTGACTTTC
CSVGISGSGANVLTF
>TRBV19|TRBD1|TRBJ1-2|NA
TGTGCCAGTAGTATTGACAGGGTTAACTATGGCTACACCTTC
CASSIDRVNYGYTF
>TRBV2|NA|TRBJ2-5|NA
TGTGCCAGCAGTCTCGCGACCGTTGGCGGGGAGACCCAGTACTTC
CASSLATVGGETQYF
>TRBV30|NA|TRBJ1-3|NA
TGTGCCTGGAGTGTGCCAGGGAGGAACACCATATATTTT
CAWSVPGRNTIYF
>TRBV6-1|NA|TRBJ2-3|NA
TGTGCCAGCAGCTTCGGGGTAGCGGTCACAGATACGCAGTATTTT
CASSFGVAVTDTQYF
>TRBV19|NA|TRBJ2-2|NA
TGTGCCAGTAAGGAAGACACAGTGATTTTGAACACCGGGGAGCTGTTTTTT
CASKEDTVILNTGELFF
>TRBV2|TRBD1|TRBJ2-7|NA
TGTGCCAGCAGTCGTAACAGGGGGCCATACGAGCAGTACTTC
CASSRNRGPYEQYF
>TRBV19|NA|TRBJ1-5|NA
TGTGCCAGTAGTATAAAGGCGGATCAGCCCCAGCATTTT
CASSIKADQPQHF
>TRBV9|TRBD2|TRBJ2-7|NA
TGTGCCAGCAGCGTAGGAGGACTAGCGGGCTACGAGCAGTACTTC
CASSVGGLAGYEQYF
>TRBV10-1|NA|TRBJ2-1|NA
TGCGCCAGCAGTGAGTCGACAGCCTACAATGAGCAGTTCTTC
CASSESTAYNEQFF
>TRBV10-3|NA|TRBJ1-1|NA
TGTGCCATCAGTGGGATACAGCAAAACACTGAAGCTTTCTTT
CAISGIQQNTEAFF